Here is one T cell receptor (beta chain) with its context. Its antigen remains unknown. TCRdb keeps only in-frame clones here, not all; method: immunoSEQ multiplex PCR. The repertoire holds about 140,000 clones, with roughly 90% as singletons. The analysis combined second doses at about 4 or about 12 weeks. The data were obtained in a study of T cell responses to AZD1222 COVID-19 vaccine. Findings and caveats of the study: Females outnumbered males among donors, who were mostly white British; clonal diversity was possibly underestimated. At 160-218 and 743-854, vaccine-associated CD4 TCRs were dominant, and they spanned spike. Recipients of AZD1222 seropositive at baseline numbered only 6 or 7.

J was trimmed by 1 base and V by 7 bases; bases with no gene match: 3. The CDR3 consists of 14 residues. The germline V gene has CDR1 SNHLY and CDR2 FYNNEI. This specimen was peripheral blood, taken 28 days after the second AZD1222 dose. The clonotype was recovered from an adult who received the AZD1222 COVID-19 vaccine. The J gene is TRBJ1-1, the V gene TRBV2; 10 bases map to TRBD1. CDR3 sequence: CASTGDRGNTEAFF. Written as DNA, the CDR3 is TGTGCCAGCACTGGGGACAGGGGGAACACTGAAGCTTTCTTT.